Sequencing of this T cell receptor beta chain was carried out in a study of CD8 T cells in ankylosing spondylitis. Study results and limitations: What appeared characteristic of ankylosing spondylitis blood was a TCR beta motif of about eight highly homologous variants. Clones that were linked to disease were CD8+ and were relatively rare in peripheral blood.

Via MiXCR, TCRdb re-called the 5' RACE reads, giving one row per CDR3 protein. The table records 200,000 to 300,000 distinct CDR3 sequences, about 24% of them present only once. Points on this clonotype: Its antigen is undetermined.

CDR1 DFQATT and CDR2 SNEGSKA come from the germline V gene (reference sequence). The length of the CDR3 is 14 residues. The germline V and J ends were trimmed by 0 bases and 8 bases, with 14 bases remaining between them. This clonotype was sampled from a male donor with ankylosing spondylitis or in good health (not recorded which). This rearrangement joins TRBV20-1 to TRBJ2-4; D may be TRBD1 or TRBD2 (7 bases each). Sequencing was done on a sample of blood, either unsorted or a sorted T cell fraction (not recorded which). The CDR3 DNA sequence: TGCAGTGCTAGAGATCAGGGGGGGGGTGACATTCAGTACTTC. Its translation is CSARDQGGGDIQYF.